These 9 T cell receptor beta chains came from one sample sequenced in a study of beta chain features in type 1 diabetes. The investigators reverse transcribed all of the isolated RNA, so they sequenced expressed TCRB transcripts. The method was immunoSEQ multiplex PCR; TCRdb's version includes in-frame clones alone and lacks a portion of them. The repertoire consists of some 250,000 clones, with 27% occurring once and the leading ten covering 3% to 4%. Sequenced input: central memory CD4+ T cells from blood. These TCRs come from a man aged 25-40 years in good health.

This chain joins TRBV30 and TRBJ2-7, with 13 bases lining up with TRBD2. After removal of 1 base from V and 5 bases from J, the junction contained 8 bases not matched to a gene. The CDR3 length is 16 residues. Looked up from germline, CDR1 is GTSNPN and CDR2 is SVGIG (reference sequence). The CDR3 nucleotides are TGTGCCTGGAGTGACGCCGGGACTAGCGGGACCCACGAGCAGTACTTC. Protein sequence: CAWSDAGTSGTHEQYF.

The genes are TRBV7-9 and TRBJ2-7, with TRBD1 as a possible D gene (6 bases). The germline V gene encodes CDR1 SEHNR and CDR2 FQNEAQ (reference sequence). V was shortened by 4 bases and J by 3 bases, with 13 bases between the two germline ends. The length of the CDR3 is 14 residues. CDR3 sequence (DNA): TGTGCCAGCAGCTCCTCATCACAGGGCTACGAGCAGTACTTC. This encodes CASSSSSQGYEQYF.

Concerning this clone: Other DNA sequences in the sample encode the same CDR3. This chain links TRBV18 with TRBJ2-5, with D maybe TRBD2 (5 bases). Trimming pared 3 bases from V and 5 bases from J, leaving 10 bases between. From germline, CDR1 is KGHSH and CDR2 LQKENI. CDR3 length: 13 amino acids. CDR3 coding DNA: TGTGCCAGCTCACCTGGAGAGGGCGAGACCCAGTACTTC. The encoded protein is CASSPGEGETQYF. Full variable domain (outside the CDR3, taken from reference TRBV18 and TRBJ2-5): NAGVMQNPRHLVRRRGQEARLRCSPMKGHSHVYWYRQLPEEGLKFMVYLQKENIIDESGMPKERFSAEFPKEGPSILRIQQVVRGDSAAYFCASSPGEGETQYFGPGTRLLVL.

In regard to this clone: This may stem from a read error, because a much larger clone lies one nucleotide away. The genes are TRBV9 and TRBJ2-2, with unresolved D. V lost 4 bases to trimming and J lost 1 base, with 2 bases between them. The CDR3 consists of 12 residues. Per the germline V gene, CDR1 is SGDLS and CDR2 is YYNGEE. The CDR3 DNA is TGTGCCAGCAGCTTGAACACCGGGGAGCTGTTTTTT. Its translation: CASSLNTGELFF.

This chain connects TRBV14 to TRBJ1-1; TRBD1 matches 7 bases. Germline V CDR1 and CDR2: SGHDN, FVKESK. The length of the CDR3 is 15 residues. V was clipped by 5 bases and J by 5 bases; unmatched bases: 11. CDR3 region: CASSGTALRGTEAFF. The DNA for the CDR3 is TGTGCCAGCAGCGGGACAGCACTTCGAGGGACTGAAGCTTTCTTT.

The V call is TRBV7-9, the J call TRBJ2-7; D remains ambiguous. The CDR3 spans 15 residues. Germline assignment: CDR1 SEHNR and CDR2 FQNEAQ (reference sequence). V lost 4 bases and J lost 2, with 15 bases in between. The CDR3 protein is CASSSLSSFTYEQYF. The CDR3 DNA is TGTGCCAGCAGCTCCCTAAGCTCCTTTACCTACGAGCAGTACTTC.

The chain couples TRBV7-9 to TRBJ1-5, with D hard to call. Germline loops: CDR1 SEHNR, CDR2 FQNEAQ (reference sequence). The CDR3 is 13 residues long. The germline V and J ends were trimmed by 3 bases and 3 bases, with 6 bases remaining between them. The CDR3 is CASSLGLNQPQHF. As DNA, the CDR3 is TGTGCCAGCAGCTTGGGCCTCAATCAGCCCCAGCATTTT.

This chain links TRBV7-2 with TRBJ2-7, with D perhaps matching TRBD1 (6 bases). From germline, CDR1 is SGHTA and CDR2 FQGNSA. The CDR3 totals 15 residues. V gave up 0 bases and J gave up 0 bases, with 9 bases separating them. DNA for the CDR3: TGTGCCAGCAGCTTAGCGCTGGGGGCCTCCTACGAGCAGTACTTC. Translation gives CASSLALGASYEQYF.

This clone was counted between two and nine times. J is TRBJ1-5 and V is TRBV5-1; D is undetermined. The CDR3 is made up of 14 amino acids. Germline CDR1 is SGHRS and CDR2 is YFSETQ. Trimming cost V 1 base and J 2 bases, with 7 bases left between them. CDR3 in amino acids: CASSLMGGNQPQHF. CDR3 nucleotide sequence: TGCGCCAGCAGCTTGATGGGCGGCAATCAGCCCCAGCATTTT.